This TCR beta chain was identified during a study of T cell repertoires in cytomegalovirus infection. Across the study: Recently described HLA-C-restricted plus well-studied HLA-B-restricted CMV epitopes were used. CMV infection together with matching HLA type was indicated by public TCR beta signatures. Study-wide results and caveats: Dominant in the ex vivo response were TCR beta clonotypes restricted by HLA-C and specific for CMV. There were carriers of CMV plus the relevant HLA, and cumulative public TCR beta family frequency identified them.

In regard to this clonotype: Its specificity is unknown.

Via MiXCR, TCRdb re-called the reads, giving one row per CDR3 protein. The sample contains 900,000 to 950,000 distinct CDR3 sequences, roughly 30% of which appear only once. The origin of this receptor is a human donor in good health (CMV status not recorded). Some clones in this sample may be carry-over from other donors' samples. Sequencing used cultured CD8+ T cells from PBMCs, obtained from culture after CMV antigen stimulation.

In DNA, the CDR3 is TGTGCCAGCTCACGTAGGGGGCGCCACCAAGACTGGGATACGCAGTATTTT. Translated, it gives CASSRRGRHQDWDTQYF. The genes are TRBV18 and TRBJ2-3, with TRBD1 identical over 7 bases. V shed 4 bases and J 6 bases; nucleotides not matched to a gene: 16. The germline gives CDR1 KGHSH, CDR2 LQKENI. The CDR3 sequence is 17 residues long. Full variable domain (remainder filled in from reference TRBV18 and TRBJ2-3): NAGVMQNPRHLVRRRGQEARLRCSPMKGHSHVYWYRQLPEEGLKFMVYLQKENIIDESGMPKERFSAEFPKEGPSILRIQQVVRGDSAAYFCASSRRGRHQDWDTQYFGPGTRLTVL.